This T cell receptor beta chain originates from a study of early T cells in non-severe SARS-CoV-2 infection. Study context: It was bulk RNA from unsorted whole blood that was sequenced, and the chains were unpaired.

This clonotype has just a few counts. Its antigen is not identified. Study conclusions and caveats: VDJdb matches were skewed toward anti-spike CD8 T cell responses.

This CDR3 spans 16 amino acids. CDR1 LNHDA and CDR2 SQIVND come from the germline V gene (reference sequence). Trimming removed 4 bases from V and 4 bases from J; junction bases left unmatched: 7. Individual cDNA molecules each received unique molecular identifiers attached to them. MiXCR, applied by TCRdb to the 5' RACE reads, yields one record per CDR3 protein. The sample records about 19,000 distinct CDR3 sequences, less than 5% being singletons. The receptor was derived from an adult who was a healthcare worker with PCR-confirmed SARS-CoV-2 infection or an uninfected control (not recorded which). The sample was whole blood. This chain connects TRBV19 to TRBJ2-2; 9 nucleotides match TRBD1. For the CDR3, the DNA is TGTGCCAGTAGTACTCAGACAGGGGGGGCCACCGGGGAGCTGTTTTTT. This gives the protein CASSTQTGGATGELFF.